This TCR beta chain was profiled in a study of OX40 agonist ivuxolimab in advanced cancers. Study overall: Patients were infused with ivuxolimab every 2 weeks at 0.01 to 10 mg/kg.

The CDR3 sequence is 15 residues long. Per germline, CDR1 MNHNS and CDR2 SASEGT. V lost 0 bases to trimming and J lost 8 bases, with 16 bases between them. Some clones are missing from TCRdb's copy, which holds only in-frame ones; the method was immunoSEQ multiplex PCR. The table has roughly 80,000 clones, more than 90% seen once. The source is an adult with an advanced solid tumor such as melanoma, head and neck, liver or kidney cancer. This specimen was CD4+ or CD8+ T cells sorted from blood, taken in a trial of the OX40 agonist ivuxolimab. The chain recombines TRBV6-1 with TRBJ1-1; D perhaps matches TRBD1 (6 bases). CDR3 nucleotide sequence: TGTGCCAGCAGTGAAGCTACCCCACAGGGAACCGAAGCTTTCTTT. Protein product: CASSEATPQGTEAFF.